The 15 T cell receptor beta chains below all came from one sample that was sequenced in a study of OX40 agonist ivuxolimab in advanced cancers. The table came from immunoSEQ multiplex PCR; TCRdb's copy has only in-frame clones and leaves some out. The table has roughly 12,000 clones, around four fifths seen once. Sequenced material: CD4+ or CD8+ T cells sorted from blood, taken in a trial of the OX40 agonist ivuxolimab. These receptors came from an adult with an advanced solid tumor such as melanoma, head and neck, liver or kidney cancer.

The chain has TRBV5-1 and TRBJ2-2, with TRBD1 matching 9 bases. Germline-derived CDR1 and CDR2 are SGHRS and YFSETQ. After removal of 0 bases from V and 7 bases from J, the junction contained 7 bases not matched to a gene. This CDR3 spans 16 amino acids. CDR3 sequence (DNA): TGCGCCAGCAGCTTGGCGGACAGGGGCGAGTACGGGGAGCTGTTTTTT. Protein product: CASSLADRGEYGELFF. The whole variable domain, remainder taken from reference TRBV5-1 and TRBJ2-2, is KAGVTQTPRYLIKTRGQQVTLSCSPISGHRSVSWYQQTPGQGLQFLFEYFSETQRNKGNFPGRFSGRQFSNSRSEMNVSTLELGDSALYLCASSLADRGEYGELFFGEGSRLTVL.

The chain carries TRBV5-1 and TRBJ2-7; D perhaps matches TRBD1 (6 bases). Germline assignment: CDR1 SGHRS and CDR2 YFSETQ. V lost 0 bases, J lost 2 bases, and 9 bases lay in between. This CDR3 is built from 14 residues. The CDR3 DNA sequence: TGCGCCAGCAGCTTGGTCACAGGGACCTACGAGCAGTACTTC. Its protein is CASSLVTGTYEQYF.

The V gene is TRBV27, the J gene TRBJ2-7; 8 bases line up with TRBD2. Germline CDR1 and CDR2: MNHEY and SMNVEV (reference sequence). Trimming at V came to 5 bases and at J to 0 bases, leaving 6 bases not matched to a gene. The CDR3 loop spans 15 amino acids. CDR3 residues: CASSHKRGHSYEQYF. CDR3 in DNA: TGTGCCAGCAGTCATAAGCGGGGGCACTCCTACGAGCAGTACTTC.

The V call is TRBV5-1, the J call TRBJ2-3, with D maybe TRBD2 (6 bases). Trimming took off 1 base at V and 2 bases at J, with 14 bases between the two ends. CDR3 size: 16 residues. CDR1 and CDR2 (germline): SGHRS, YFSETQ. CDR3: CASSLRGGEATDTQYF. The DNA for the CDR3 is TGCGCCAGCAGCTTGCGGGGCGGGGAGGCCACAGATACGCAGTATTTT.

The chain couples TRBV2 to TRBJ1-1; tentative D call: TRBD1 (6 bases). V lost 4 bases and J lost 7, with 10 bases in between. Germline V gives CDR1 SNHLY, CDR2 FYNNEI. CDR3 size: 12 residues. The CDR3 here is CASSGGGVEAFF. For the CDR3, the DNA is TGTGCCAGCAGTGGAGGGGGTGTTGAAGCTTTCTTT.

V and J are TRBV4-2 and TRBJ1-1, with unresolved D. The CDR3 length is 13 residues. Trimming removed 0 bases at V and 1 base at J, with 3 bases between. The germline gives CDR1 LGHNA, CDR2 YNFKEQ. This chain's CDR3 is CASSQEWNTEAFF. The CDR3 region has the DNA TGTGCCAGCAGCCAAGAATGGAACACTGAAGCTTTCTTT.

The chain has TRBV5-1 and TRBJ1-5, with D perhaps TRBD1 (5 bases). The CDR3 is made up of 14 amino acids. Trimming shortened V by 4 bases and J by 3 bases, and 11 bases separated the two germline ends. Germline V lookup: CDR1 SGHRS, CDR2 YFSETQ. The CDR3 sequence is CASSLDSSNQPQHF. The CDR3, as DNA: TGCGCCAGCAGCCTCGACAGCTCCAATCAGCCCCAGCATTTT.

The chain links TRBV7-2 to TRBJ1-5, with a weak D call TRBD1 (5 bases). The V and J ends lost 4 bases and 6 bases respectively, with 10 bases between them. The CDR3 runs to 13 residues. Per the germline V gene, CDR1 is SGHTA and CDR2 is FQGNSA. CDR3 in DNA: TGTGCCAGCAGCTCAGGCGGGGGTCAGCCCCAGCATTTT. It yields the protein CASSSGGGQPQHF.

This clone was seen a handful of times. This sequence joins TRBV23-1 and TRBJ2-4, with TRBD1 identical over 8 bases. TRBV23-1 is annotated as an ORF whose role is uncertain. Trimming cost V 2 bases and J 6 bases; bases outside gene matches: 9. The CDR3 consists of 16 residues. The CDR3 DNA is TGCGCCAGCAGTCAACCCCAGACAGGGGCCGGAAACATTCAGTACTTC. This encodes CASSQPQTGAGNIQYF.

This chain joins TRBV7-6 and TRBJ1-1, with D hard to call. V was pared by 8 bases and J by 5 bases, with 15 bases between. The CDR3 is 13 amino acids. CDR1 is SGHVS, CDR2 FNYEAQ, per germline. The CDR3 DNA reads TGTGCCAGCCGCTCTAGTTCTGGGACTGAAGCTTTCTTT. It specifies CASRSSSGTEAFF.

The V gene is TRBV7-6, the J gene TRBJ1-2; D gene uncertain. CDR1 is SGHVS and CDR2 is FNYEAQ in the germline V gene. Trimming took 1 base from V and 2 from J, leaving 14 bases between them. CDR3 length equals 16 residues. The CDR3 protein is CASSLGFSGNNYGYTF. CDR3 DNA sequence: TGTGCCAGCAGCTTAGGCTTCTCCGGGAACAACTATGGCTACACCTTC.

This chain links TRBV27 with TRBJ2-3; the match to TRBD2 covers 7 bases. With V trimmed by 8 bases and J by 4 bases, 15 bases remained unmatched. Per germline, CDR1 MNHEY and CDR2 SMNVEV (reference sequence). CDR3 size: 16 residues. The CDR3 loop is CASRRRLADNPDTQYF. CDR3 nucleotides: TGTGCCAGCCGTAGGAGGCTAGCGGATAACCCAGATACGCAGTATTTT.

The chain links TRBV4-1 to TRBJ1-2; a possible D gene is TRBD1 (5 bases). V was trimmed by 0 bases and J by 8 bases, leaving 22 bases between them. Germline V CDR1 and CDR2: MGHRA, YSYEKL. The CDR3 length is 17 residues. DNA of the CDR3: TGCGCCAGCAGCCAAGACCCCGACAGAGCGAGAATGGGAGGCTACACCTTC. The encoded protein is CASSQDPDRARMGGYTF.

J is TRBJ2-7 and V is TRBV5-4; 11 bases fit TRBD2. Near its end, the DNA agrees better with TRBJ2-1, so the J call may be wrong. Germline CDR1 SGHNT, CDR2 YYREEE (reference sequence). The CDR3 has 17 amino acids. DNA for the CDR3: TGTGCCAGCAGCCACCCCTTAGCGGGGGGGCCGAGGAATGAGCAGTTCTTC. This codes for CASSHPLAGGPRNEQFF.

The chain joins TRBV5-4 to TRBJ1-2; TRBD1 aligns across 7 bases. Germline assignment: CDR1 SGHNT and CDR2 YYREEE (reference sequence). Trimming cost V 0 bases and J 11 bases; bases outside gene matches: 13. The CDR3 runs to 15 residues. The CDR3 sequence: CASSLVWDSKLFYTF. Here the CDR3 DNA reads TGTGCCAGCAGCTTGGTTTGGGACAGCAAATTATTTTACACCTTC.